This record looks at one TCR beta chain sequence and its context. Its matching antigen is unknown. This CDR3 has 15 residues. Trimming left V 0 bases short and J 4 bases short, with 14 bases between. Germline CDR1 reads SGHKS; CDR2 reads YYEKEE (reference sequence). The sample is drawn from a study of cytomegalovirus exposure and HLA in healthy donors. This PCR relied on a set of 60 Vbeta primers and 13 Jbeta primers. Data came from immunoSEQ multiplex PCR; TCRdb stores just in-frame clones and leaves some out. The sample records roughly 120,000 clones, around 70% being singletons. Overall study findings and caveats: TRBV6-2, TRBV6-3 and other indistinguishable V segments were excluded.

The chain has TRBV5-5 and TRBJ2-7; D unclear. This TCR came from a woman in her forties or fifties in good health and CMV-seropositive. Sequenced sample: PBMCs. The CDR3 region is CASSLATFSPYEQYF. Written as DNA, the CDR3 is TGTGCCAGCAGCTTGGCAACTTTTTCACCTTACGAGCAGTACTTC.